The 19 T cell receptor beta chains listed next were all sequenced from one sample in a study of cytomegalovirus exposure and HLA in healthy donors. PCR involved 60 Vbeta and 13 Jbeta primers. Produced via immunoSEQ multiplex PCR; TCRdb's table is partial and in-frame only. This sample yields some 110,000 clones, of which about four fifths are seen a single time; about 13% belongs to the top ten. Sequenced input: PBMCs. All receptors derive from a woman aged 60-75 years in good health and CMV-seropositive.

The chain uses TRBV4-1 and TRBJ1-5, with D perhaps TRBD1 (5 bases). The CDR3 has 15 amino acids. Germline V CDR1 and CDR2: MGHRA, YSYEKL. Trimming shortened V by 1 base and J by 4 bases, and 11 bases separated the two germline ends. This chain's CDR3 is CASSQAETANQPQHF. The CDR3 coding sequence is TGCGCCAGCAGCCAAGCTGAGACAGCTAATCAGCCCCAGCATTTT.

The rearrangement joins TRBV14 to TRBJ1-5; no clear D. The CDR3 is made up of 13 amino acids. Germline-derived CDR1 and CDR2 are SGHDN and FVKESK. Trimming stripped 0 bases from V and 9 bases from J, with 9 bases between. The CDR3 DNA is TGTGCCAGCAGCCAAGAAATGGGAGGGCCCCAGCATTTT. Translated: CASSQEMGGPQHF.

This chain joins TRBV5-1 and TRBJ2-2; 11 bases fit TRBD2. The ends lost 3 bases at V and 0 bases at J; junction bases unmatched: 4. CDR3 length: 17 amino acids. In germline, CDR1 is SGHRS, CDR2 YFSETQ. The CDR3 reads CASSSRSGGANTGELFF. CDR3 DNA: TGCGCCAGCAGCTCCCGTAGCGGGGGGGCGAACACCGGGGAGCTGTTTTTT.

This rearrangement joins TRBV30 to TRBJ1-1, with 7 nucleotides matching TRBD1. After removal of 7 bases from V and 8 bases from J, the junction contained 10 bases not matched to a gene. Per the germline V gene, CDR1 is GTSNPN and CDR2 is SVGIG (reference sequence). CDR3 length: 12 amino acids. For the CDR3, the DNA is TGTGCCTCCGACAGGGAAATTAGGGAAGCTTTCTTT. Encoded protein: CASDREIREAFF.

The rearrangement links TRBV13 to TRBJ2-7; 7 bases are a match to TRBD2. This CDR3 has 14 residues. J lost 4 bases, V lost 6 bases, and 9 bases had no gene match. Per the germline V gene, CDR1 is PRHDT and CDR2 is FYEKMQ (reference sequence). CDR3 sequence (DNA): TGTGCCAGCAGTTATGCGGGGGTTGGGTACGAGCAGTACTTC. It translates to CASSYAGVGYEQYF.

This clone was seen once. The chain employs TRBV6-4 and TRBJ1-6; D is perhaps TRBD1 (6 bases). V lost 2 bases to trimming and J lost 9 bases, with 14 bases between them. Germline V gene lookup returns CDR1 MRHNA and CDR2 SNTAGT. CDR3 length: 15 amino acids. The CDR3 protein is CASSDQGGGSSPLHF. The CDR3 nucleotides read TGTGCCAGCAGTGACCAAGGGGGGGGCAGTTCACCCCTCCACTTT.

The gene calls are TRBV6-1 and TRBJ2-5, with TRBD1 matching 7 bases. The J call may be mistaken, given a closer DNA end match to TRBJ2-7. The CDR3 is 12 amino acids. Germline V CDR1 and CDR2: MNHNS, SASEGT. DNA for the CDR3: TGTGCCAGCAAGGAACAGGGGTACGAGCAGTACTTC. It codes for CASKEQGYEQYF.

The CDR3 nucleotides read TGCGCCAGCAGCCAAGTCCCACTAGCGGGAGGTCCCAAAAACATTCAGTACTTC. Translation gives CASSQVPLAGGPKNIQYF. The genes are TRBV4-1 and TRBJ2-4; 12 bases map to TRBD2. V lost 1 base, J lost 2 bases, and 6 bases stayed unmatched. The germline gives CDR1 MGHRA, CDR2 YSYEKL. The CDR3 is made up of 18 amino acids.

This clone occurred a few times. The chain's CDR3 is CASSFDSFYGYTF. The CDR3 DNA reads TGTGCCAGCAGCTTTGACAGTTTCTATGGCTACACCTTC. The chain carries TRBV7-2 and TRBJ1-2, with D tentatively TRBD1 (5 bases). This CDR3 is built from 13 residues. Germline lookup yields CDR1 SGHTA and CDR2 FQGNSA. Trimming pared 3 bases from V and 4 bases from J, leaving 9 bases between.

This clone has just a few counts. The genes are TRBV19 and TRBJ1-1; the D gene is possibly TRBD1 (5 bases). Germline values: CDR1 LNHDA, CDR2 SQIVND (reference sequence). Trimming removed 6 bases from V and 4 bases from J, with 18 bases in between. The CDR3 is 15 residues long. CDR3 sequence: CASRPTGGGFTEAFF. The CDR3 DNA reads TGTGCCAGTAGACCTACTGGGGGGGGGTTCACTGAAGCTTTCTTT.

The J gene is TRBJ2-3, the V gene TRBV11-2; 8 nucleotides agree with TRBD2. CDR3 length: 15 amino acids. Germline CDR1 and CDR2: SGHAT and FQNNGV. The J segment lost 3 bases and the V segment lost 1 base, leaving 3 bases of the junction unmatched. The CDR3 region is CASSLGRGATDTQYF. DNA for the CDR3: TGTGCCAGCAGCTTAGGGCGGGGGGCAACAGATACGCAGTATTTT.

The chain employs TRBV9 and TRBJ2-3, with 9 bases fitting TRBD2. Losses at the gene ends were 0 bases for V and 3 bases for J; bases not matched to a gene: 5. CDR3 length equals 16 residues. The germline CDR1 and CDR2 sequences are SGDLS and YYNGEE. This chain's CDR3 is CASSVGGLAITDTQYF. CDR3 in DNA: TGTGCCAGCAGCGTAGGGGGACTAGCTATTACAGATACGCAGTATTTT.

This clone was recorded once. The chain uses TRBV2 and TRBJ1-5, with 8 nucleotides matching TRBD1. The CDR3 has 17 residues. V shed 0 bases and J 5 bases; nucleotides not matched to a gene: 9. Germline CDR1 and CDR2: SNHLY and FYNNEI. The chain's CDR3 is CASSEAVWDRNYQPQHF. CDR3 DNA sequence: TGTGCCAGCAGTGAAGCCGTTTGGGACAGGAATTATCAGCCCCAGCATTTT.

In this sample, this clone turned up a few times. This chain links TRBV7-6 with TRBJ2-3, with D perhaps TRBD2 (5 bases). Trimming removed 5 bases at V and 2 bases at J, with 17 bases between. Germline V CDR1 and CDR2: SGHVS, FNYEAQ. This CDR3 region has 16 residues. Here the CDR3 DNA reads TGTGCCAGCAGCCCACGCCGCGGGCGTCTCACAGATACGCAGTATTTT. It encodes CASSPRRGRLTDTQYF.

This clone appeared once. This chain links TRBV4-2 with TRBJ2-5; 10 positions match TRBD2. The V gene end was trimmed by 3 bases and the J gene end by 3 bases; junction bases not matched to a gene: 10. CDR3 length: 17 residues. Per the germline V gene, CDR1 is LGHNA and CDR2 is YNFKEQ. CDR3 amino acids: CASSHLPAGGPEETQYF. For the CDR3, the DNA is TGTGCCAGCAGCCACCTACCAGCGGGGGGGCCCGAAGAGACCCAGTACTTC.

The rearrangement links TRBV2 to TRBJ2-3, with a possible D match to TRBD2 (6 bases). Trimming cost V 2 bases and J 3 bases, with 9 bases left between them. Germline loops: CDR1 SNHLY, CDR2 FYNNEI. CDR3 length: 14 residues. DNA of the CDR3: TGTGCCAGCAGTGAATACGGGAGTACAGATACGCAGTATTTT. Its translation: CASSEYGSTDTQYF.

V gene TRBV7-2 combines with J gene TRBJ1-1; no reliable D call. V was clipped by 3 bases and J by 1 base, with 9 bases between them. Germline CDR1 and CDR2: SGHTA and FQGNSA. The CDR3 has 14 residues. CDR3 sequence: CASSFIPGNTEAFF. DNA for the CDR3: TGTGCCAGCAGCTTTATCCCGGGGAACACTGAAGCTTTCTTT.

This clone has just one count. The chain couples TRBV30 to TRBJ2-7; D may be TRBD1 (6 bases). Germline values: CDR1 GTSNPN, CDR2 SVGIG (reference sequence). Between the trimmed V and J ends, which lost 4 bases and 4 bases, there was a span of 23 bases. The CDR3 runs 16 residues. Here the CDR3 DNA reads TGTGCCTGGACTTCCAGGGGACCAGGCATTTCTTACGAGCAGTACTTC. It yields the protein CAWTSRGPGISYEQYF. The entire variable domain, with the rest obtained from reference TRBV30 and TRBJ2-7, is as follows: SQTIHQWPATLVQPVGSPLSLECTVEGTSNPNLYWYRQAAGRGLQLLFYSVGIGQISSEVPQNLSASRPQDRQFILSSKKLLLSDSGFYLCAWTSRGPGISYEQYFGPGTRLTVT.

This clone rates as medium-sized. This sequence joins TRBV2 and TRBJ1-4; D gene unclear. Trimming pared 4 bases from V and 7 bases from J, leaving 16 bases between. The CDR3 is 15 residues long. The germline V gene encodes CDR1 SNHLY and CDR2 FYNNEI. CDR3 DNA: TGTGCCAGCAGTGTGGAGGGCGTGGGTGGTGAAAAACTGTTTTTT. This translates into CASSVEGVGGEKLFF.